The clone carrying this T cell receptor beta chain has at least ten counts. What it binds is unknown. Per germline, CDR1 SGHKS and CDR2 YYEKEE (reference sequence). The CDR3 extends over 14 amino acids. V lost 0 bases and J 3 bases, leaving 8 bases between the germline ends. This sample is drawn from a study of CD8+CD57+ T cells in acquired aplastic anemia. Study overall: CD4+ and CD8+ cells, once sorted, gave DNA averaging approximately 3.3 ug. Around 11 million reads, on average, were obtained for CD4+ cells from healthy donors. Broader study findings: Significant differences in CD8+ Simpson's diversity were not observed between patients and controls. Patients and controls shared fewer than 30 CD8+ CDR3 sequences.

It was genomic DNA that served as the template for profiling TCR beta VDJ and CDR3. MiXCR was run by TCRdb on the reads, yielding one entry per CDR3 protein. The table records about 210,000 distinct CDR3 sequences, 34% of them present only once. Sequenced material: sorted CD4+, CD8+, or CD8+CD57+ T cells (not recorded which) from PBMCs. The chain couples TRBV5-5 to TRBJ2-3; tentative D call: TRBD2 (5 bases). This receptor was taken from a human donor in good health, serving as a control. For the CDR3, the DNA is TGTGCCAGCAGCTTGGCCTCGGGGACAGATACGCAGTATTTT. This codes for CASSLASGTDTQYF.